This TCR beta chain was found in a study of shared clonotypes between healthy human individuals. As for the study in general: The donors, a couple of women and a few men, were aged 18 to 49. Broader study findings: Across subsets, estimated richness was generally greater for naive than for memory populations. Generation probabilities were higher for clonotypes shared across all four sorted-subset donors than for unshared ones.

Terminally differentiated effector memory CD45RA+ cells were left out of the naive CD8 fraction, which was CD45RO-negative and positively selected for CCR7. The junction had 20 bases not matched to a gene; V was cut back by 4 bases and J by 2 bases. CDR1 is LGHNA, CDR2 YNFKEQ, per germline. The CDR3 is 20 amino acids. The method was immunoSEQ multiplex PCR; TCRdb's version includes in-frame clones alone and lacks a portion of them. The repertoire holds under 1 million clones, with 80% to 95% as singletons. A single count supports this clone. Its antigen is not identified. The sequencing sample was made of naive CD8+ T cells sorted from blood. The receptor was derived from a young man in good health. The chain uses TRBV4-2 and TRBJ1-3, with 7 bases fitting TRBD1. CDR3 nucleotide sequence: TGTGCCAGCAGCCCCAAGTCTGACAGGGTGGAGTCGGGAGCTGGAAACACCATATATTTT. Its protein is CASSPKSDRVESGAGNTIYF.